This T cell receptor beta chain stems from a study of blood T cells in healthy people across ages. Germline CDR1 SQVTM, CDR2 ANQGSEA. The CDR3 extends over 11 amino acids. A J-beta primer mix and a sample-barcoded 5' primer were used in a second PCR of about 6 to 12 cycles. TCRdb redid the calling of the 5' RACE reads with MiXCR, one entry per CDR3 protein. The repertoire has 900,000 to 950,000 distinct CDR3 sequences, almost 30% of them found once; the top ten carry approximately 10%. Turning to this clonotype: The junction shows a germline mismatch at one end, possibly a read error.

This sample was also put to use in a study of T cells of mothers and their children. That source adds: An overlap that was slightly higher, though non-significant, was seen in related mother-child pairs versus unrelated pairs.

The sequence derives from a woman aged 35 to 49 in good health. The rearrangement links TRBV29-1 to TRBJ2-5; D is tentatively TRBD1 or TRBD2 (5 bases each). Input material: blood. For the CDR3, the DNA is TGCAGCGTTGAGGGGGTCGGACCGGTCGACTTC. Translated: CSVEGVGPVDF.